The clone carrying this T cell receptor beta chain was observed at least ten times. Its antigen is currently unknown. The source of the sample is a study of regulatory T cells in long-lasting Graves disease. Study-wide context: Positive TSH receptor antibodies alongside over 5 years of antithyroid drugs were what marked Graves' disease as persistent.

Findings of the study overall: Since the sample size was small, accuracy may have been reduced.

Time point noted: persistent/refractory GD, antithyroid drugs over 5 years with positive TRAb. RNA from PBMCs was the source of the TCR library. A peripheral blood sample, nine milliliters in volume, was drawn into EDTA tubes. Researchers made TCR beta libraries by using iRepertoire HTBI primers and running Arm-PCR on CDR3 regions. TCRdb ran MiXCR on the multiplex PCR reads and lists one entry per CDR3 protein. The sample comprises roughly 500,000 distinct CDR3 sequences, about 20% of which are singletons, and around 14% rests with the top ten. The TCR comes from a female donor with Graves disease. Material: peripheral blood mononuclear cells (PBMCs), obtained when the disease was refractory, from a patient treated with antithyroid drugs.

DNA of the CDR3: TGTGCCAGCAGCTTGGGAGCCGGGGGGGCTTTCTTT. It yields the protein CASSLGAGGAFF. The chain has TRBV11-3 and TRBJ1-1; a weak D match, TRBD1 (5 bases). This CDR3 comprises 12 residues. The germline CDR1 and CDR2 sequences are SGHNT and YENEEA. V was cut by 3 bases and J by 11 bases, with 13 bases left in between. The entire variable domain, with the rest obtained from reference TRBV11-3 and TRBJ1-1, is as follows: EAGVVQSPRYKIIEKKQPVAFWCNPISGHNTLYWYLQNLGQGPELLIRYENEEAVDDSQLPKDRFSAERLKGVDSTLKIQPAELGDSAVYLCASSLGAGGAFFGQGTRLTVV.